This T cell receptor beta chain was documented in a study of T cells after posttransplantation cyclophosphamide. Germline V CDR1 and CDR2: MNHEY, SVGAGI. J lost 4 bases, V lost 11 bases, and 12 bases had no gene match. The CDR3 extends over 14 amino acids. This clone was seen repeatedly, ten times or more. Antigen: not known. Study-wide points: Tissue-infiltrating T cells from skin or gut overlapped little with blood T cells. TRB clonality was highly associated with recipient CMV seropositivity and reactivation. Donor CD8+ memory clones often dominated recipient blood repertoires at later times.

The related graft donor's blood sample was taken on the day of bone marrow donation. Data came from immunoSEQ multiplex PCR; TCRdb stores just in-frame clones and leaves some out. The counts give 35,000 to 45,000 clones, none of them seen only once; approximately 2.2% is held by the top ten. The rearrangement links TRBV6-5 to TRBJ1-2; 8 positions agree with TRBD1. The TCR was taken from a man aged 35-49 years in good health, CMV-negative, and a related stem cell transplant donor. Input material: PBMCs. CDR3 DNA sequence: TGTGCCGCCAGTTCATGGACAGGGTCCTATGGCTACACCTTC. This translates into CAASSWTGSYGYTF.